A few counts support the clone carrying this TCR beta chain. Its antigen is unknown. Treatment in this sample: oral pan-JAK inhibitor, 5-10 mg twice daily. This sample stems from a study of CD8+ T cells in alopecia areata. Study-wide context: Each day, treated patients took oral tofacitinib twice, at 5 to 10 mg per dose.

Notes on the study in general: Normal scalp had lower clonality than lesional scalp, with alopecia totalis/universalis lesions showing this most strongly. There were many expanded lesional clones persisting in scalp and blood during tofacitinib.

Extraction and reverse transcription of RNA yielded cDNA as the sequencing template. Profiled with immunoSEQ multiplex PCR; TCRdb holds only in-frame clones, not every one. Here the sample spans under 200,000 clones, roughly 60% being singletons. The TCR originated in a human donor with alopecia areata. The input for sequencing was CD4+ T cells sorted from blood, taken at week 24, from a patient treated with tofacitinib.

The CDR3 coding sequence is TGCGCCAGCAGCCCCGGGGGGGCCGGCACAGATACGCAGTATTTT. Translating gives CASSPGGAGTDTQYF. The chain has TRBV5-1 and TRBJ2-3; 8 bases are a match to TRBD2. Germline V gene lookup returns CDR1 SGHRS and CDR2 YFSETQ. The CDR3 is 15 amino acids. V shed 4 bases and J 1 base; nucleotides not matched to a gene: 5.